Below, 18 T cell receptor beta chains from the same sample are listed, as sequenced in a study of persistence of HIV-infected CD4 T cells. Sequencing used immunoSEQ version 4 in survey mode. Generated by immunoSEQ multiplex PCR, the TCRdb table keeps only in-frame clones and is missing some. Of 35,000 to 50,000 clones in the sample, about 90% were seen once. Their antigens remain unidentified. This nonspecific control used anti-CD3/anti-CD28 bead stimulation of CD4+ T cells. Sorting of responding CD4+ T cells relied on upregulated CD40 ligand together with CD69. Sequencing was performed on CD4+ T cells sorted from PBMCs after approximately 19-hour stimulation, taken from a patient who received antiretroviral therapy. The receptors originated from an adult man with HIV who was CMV-seropositive.

This chain links TRBV7-3 with TRBJ2-1; TRBD1 aligns across 8 bases. This CDR3 spans 15 amino acids. The ends lost 2 bases at V and 7 bases at J; junction bases unmatched: 7. In germline, CDR1 is SGHTA, CDR2 FQGTGA. Here the CDR3 DNA reads TGTGCCAGCAGCTTAGGGCAGGGGGCTAAGAATGAGCAGTTCTTC. Translated, it gives CASSLGQGAKNEQFF.

The rearrangement uses TRBV19 and TRBJ2-3; no clear D gene. Germline loops: CDR1 LNHDA, CDR2 SQIVND (reference sequence). The CDR3 covers 14 residues. Trimming stripped 5 bases from V and 1 base from J, with 10 bases between. The CDR3 sequence: CASSRRPGTDTQYF. CDR3 nucleotide sequence: TGTGCCAGTAGTCGCCGACCCGGCACAGATACGCAGTATTTT.

The rearrangement uses TRBV6-5 and TRBJ1-1, with D unclear. CDR1 and CDR2 (germline): MNHEY, SVGAGI. V dropped 6 bases and J dropped 1 base, with 9 bases sitting between them. The CDR3 contains 13 residues. The CDR3 DNA reads TGTGCCAGCAGGGTAACACAGAACACTGAAGCTTTCTTT. The encoded protein is CASRVTQNTEAFF.

The chain has TRBV28 and TRBJ1-5; D might be TRBD1 (6 bases). The V gene's germline CDR1 is MDHEN and CDR2 SYDVKM. The germline V and J ends were trimmed by 3 bases and 2 bases, with 8 bases remaining between them. CDR3 length: 14 residues. The CDR3 reads CASSLGTRNQPQHF. CDR3 sequence (DNA): TGTGCCAGCAGTTTGGGGACACGCAATCAGCCCCAGCATTTT.

The rearrangement joins TRBV15 to TRBJ1-1, with a possible D match to TRBD1 (6 bases). Germline CDR1 reads LNHNV; CDR2 reads YYDKDF (reference sequence). The V and J ends lost 0 bases and 1 base respectively, with 12 bases between them. This CDR3 spans 16 amino acids. As DNA, the CDR3 is TGTGCCACCAGCAGAGATAGGGACACGAAGAACACTGAAGCTTTCTTT. As protein: CATSRDRDTKNTEAFF.

The chain employs TRBV6-1 and TRBJ2-3, with D possibly being TRBD1 (5 bases). The CDR3 is 14 amino acids. Trimming took 2 bases from V and 6 from J, leaving 12 bases between them. CDR1 MNHNS and CDR2 SASEGT come from the germline V gene. The CDR3 sequence is CASSERSSGDTQYF. Written as DNA, the CDR3 is TGTGCCAGCAGTGAAAGGTCATCAGGGGATACGCAGTATTTT.

The rearrangement links TRBV12-3 or TRBV12-4 to TRBJ2-3; the D gene is possibly TRBD2 (6 bases). Trimming pared 5 bases from V and 8 bases from J, leaving 14 bases between. There are 13 residues in the CDR3. The CDR3 loop reads CASSKGSGRTQYF. The CDR3 bases are TGTGCCAGCAGTAAGGGGAGCGGGCGTACGCAGTATTTT.

In nucleotides, the CDR3 is TGTGCCAGCAGCAAAGAAGGGCAGGGGGCGGAAAATTCACCCCTCCACTTT. Residues: CASSKEGQGAENSPLHF. The chain links TRBV21-1 to TRBJ1-6; the table's D call, TRBD1, was not checked against the DNA. TRBV21-1 is shown as a pseudogene. The CDR3 length is 17 residues.

This chain connects TRBV21-1 to TRBJ2-1; TRBD2, the table's D call, was not compared with the DNA. TRBV21-1 is marked as a pseudogene. The length of the CDR3 is 15 residues. In DNA form, the CDR3 reads TGTGCCAGCAGCAATGGGCCGACTAGCCTTAATGAGCAGTTCTTC. This codes for CASSNGPTSLNEQFF.

CDR3 bases: TGCGCCAGCAGCCCGGGGCCGGGGAGCTCCTACAATGAGCAGTTCTTC. Amino acid sequence: CASSPGPGSSYNEQFF. The gene calls are TRBV5-1 and TRBJ2-1; D tentatively reads TRBD1 or TRBD2 (5 bases each). The CDR3 extends over 16 amino acids. CDR1 SGHRS and CDR2 YFSETQ come from the germline V gene. Deletions cut 4 bases from V and 0 bases from J, with 14 bases between.

This chain links TRBV19 with TRBJ1-5; 7 bases match TRBD1. CDR1 is LNHDA and CDR2 is SQIVND in the germline V gene (reference sequence). The CDR3 sequence is 11 residues long. J lost 11 bases, V lost 4 bases, and 2 bases had no gene match. The DNA of the CDR3 is TGTGCCAGTAGTACCGGACAGGCCCAGCATTTT. Protein: CASSTGQAQHF.

The chain carries TRBV2 and TRBJ2-2; 13 positions agree with TRBD2. There are 15 residues in the CDR3. The V and J ends lost 4 bases and 5 bases, in that order; junction bases with no gene match: 1. Germline V gives CDR1 SNHLY, CDR2 FYNNEI. CDR3 DNA sequence: TGTGCCAGCAGTGTGGGACTAGCGGGGACCGGGGAGCTGTTTTTT. It codes for CASSVGLAGTGELFF.

This rearrangement joins TRBV19 to TRBJ1-2; possible D gene TRBD1, 5 bases. V lost 3 bases and J 1 base, leaving 12 bases between the germline ends. Per the germline V gene, CDR1 is LNHDA and CDR2 is SQIVND (reference sequence). The CDR3 is 15 residues long. The CDR3 nucleotides are TGTGCCAGTAGTATTTTTGGGGACGTTAACTATGGCTACACCTTC. Protein product: CASSIFGDVNYGYTF.

J is TRBJ1-1 and V is TRBV10-3, with TRBD1 matching 7 bases. Germline CDR1 reads ENHRY; CDR2 reads SYGVKD. With 5 bases clipped from V and 4 bases from J, the junction kept 7 bases outside the gene matches. This CDR3 is built from 14 residues. The CDR3 DNA reads as TGTGCCATCAGTCCCGTTGGACAGGCCACTGAAGCTTTCTTT. As protein: CAISPVGQATEAFF.

This chain links TRBV3-1 (or the pseudogene TRBV3-2) with TRBJ2-1, with D possibly matching TRBD1 (5 bases). Trimming pared 1 base from V and 7 bases from J, leaving 8 bases between. The CDR3 has 13 amino acids. Germline lookup yields CDR1 LGHDT and CDR2 YNNKEL (reference sequence). This CDR3 reads CASSQGQLNEQFF. The CDR3 region has the DNA TGTGCCAGCAGCCAAGGACAGCTGAATGAGCAGTTCTTC.

This rearrangement joins TRBV6-5 to TRBJ1-6, with TRBD1 identical over 10 bases. Per the germline V gene, CDR1 is MNHEY and CDR2 is SVGAGI. This CDR3 spans 13 amino acids. J gave up 7 bases and V 11 bases, and 5 bases lay outside the gene matches. The CDR3 bases are TGTGCCTGTGCGGGACAGGGGAATTCACCCCTCCACTTT. Encoded protein: CACAGQGNSPLHF.

The count of this clone is one. The chain carries TRBV7-2 and TRBJ2-5; TRBD2 matches at 9 bases. J lost 2 bases, V lost 1 base, and 8 bases had no gene match. Germline V lookup: CDR1 SGHTA, CDR2 FQGNSA. CDR3 length equals 17 residues. DNA of the CDR3: TGTGCCAGCAGCTTAGGGGTGGCTAGCGGGGCGCAAGAGACCCAGTACTTC. Translated, it gives CASSLGVASGAQETQYF.

The V call is TRBV2, the J call TRBJ2-2, with D maybe TRBD1 (5 bases). Germline V gene sequence: CDR1 SNHLY, CDR2 FYNNEI. V was pared by 2 bases and J by 6 bases, with 13 bases between. The CDR3 length is 15 residues. In nucleotides, the CDR3 is TGTGCCAGCAGTGAACAGGGTTTCGGACCCGGGGAGCTGTTTTTT. Protein: CASSEQGFGPGELFF.